What follows are 26 T cell receptor beta chains derived from one specimen sequenced in a study of blood T cells in healthy people across ages. A J-beta primer mix and a sample-barcoded 5' primer were used in a second PCR of roughly 7 to 12 cycles. TCRdb re-analysed the 5' RACE reads in MiXCR, keeping a single row per CDR3 protein. The sample has 720,000 or so distinct CDR3 sequences, roughly 43% seen once. Sequencing was carried out using blood. These receptors came from an elderly man in good health.

The chain uses TRBV20-1 and TRBJ2-1; TRBD1 agrees at 7 bases. Germline lookup yields CDR1 DFQATT and CDR2 SNEGSKA (reference sequence). V lost 6 bases to trimming and J lost 4 bases; unmatched junction nucleotides: 9. This CDR3 has 14 residues. CDR3 residues: CSAKGGAEYNEQFF. For the CDR3, the DNA is TGCAGTGCGAAAGGGGGCGCAGAGTACAATGAGCAGTTCTTC.

As regards this clonotype: The junction departs from the called germline gene at one end, perhaps through a read error. The chain combines TRBV2 with TRBJ2-6; D not resolved. CDR1 is SNHLY and CDR2 is FYNNEI in the germline V gene. The CDR3 loop spans 15 amino acids. CDR3 DNA sequence: TGCGCCAGCAGTGGTCGGAGCCCTGGGGCCAACGTCCTGACTTTC. It yields the protein CASSGRSPGANVLTF.

This rearrangement joins TRBV6-2 or TRBV6-3 to TRBJ1-5; D remains unclear. The V and J ends lost 1 base and 3 bases respectively, with 10 bases between them. CDR1 is MNHEY and CDR2 is SVGEGT in the germline V gene. CDR3 length: 15 amino acids. The chain's CDR3 is CASSYLGRDNQPQHF. The DNA for the CDR3 is TGTGCCAGCAGTTACTTAGGCCGGGACAATCAGCCCCAGCATTTT.

The rearrangement links TRBV12-3 or TRBV12-4 to TRBJ2-2; D gene uncertain. Deletions cut 7 bases from V and 0 bases from J, with 12 bases between. This CDR3 contains 15 residues. The CDR3 sequence: CASIRGTANTGELFF. In nucleotides, the CDR3 is TGTGCCAGCATCCGAGGAACCGCGAACACCGGGGAGCTGTTTTTT.

The chain links TRBV28 to TRBJ1-6, with D possibly matching TRBD1 (5 bases). V was pared by 5 bases and J by 4 bases, with 18 bases between. The CDR3 loop spans 17 amino acids. Germline V gene lookup returns CDR1 MDHEN and CDR2 SYDVKM. The CDR3 sequence: CASSPVAGSIYNSPLHF. The CDR3 coding sequence is TGTGCCAGCAGTCCTGTGGCAGGGAGTATTTATAATTCACCCCTCCACTTT. Full variable domain (rest looked up from reference TRBV28 and TRBJ1-6): DVKVTQSSRYLVKRTGEKVFLECVQDMDHENMFWYRQDPGLGLRLIYFSYDVKMKEKGDIPEGYSVSREKKERFSLILESASTNQTSMYLCASSPVAGSIYNSPLHFGNGTRLTVT.

This clonotype appeared many times. With a much larger clone just one base away, this may be a read error. V and J are TRBV29-1 and TRBJ2-1; D tentatively reads TRBD1 or TRBD2 (7 bases each). The J call may not be correct, given that the DNA end is closer to TRBJ2-7. The CDR3 loop spans 16 amino acids. Germline V gives CDR1 SQVTM, CDR2 ANQGSEA. CDR3 sequence reads: CSAGGSAGRNYNEQYF. Written as DNA, the CDR3 is TGCAGCGCAGGGGGATCAGCGGGGCGGAATTACAATGAGCAGTACTTC.

This clonotype was seen only a few times. The chain combines TRBV4-1 with TRBJ1-4; possibly TRBD1 for D (5 bases). The germline V gene has CDR1 MGHRA and CDR2 YSYEKL. The CDR3 has 17 amino acids. Trimming cost V 1 base and J 3 bases, with 15 bases left between them. The DNA for the CDR3 is TGCGCCAGCAGCCAAGTCGGCAGGGCCCCTTCTAATGAAAAACTGTTTTTT. This codes for CASSQVGRAPSNEKLFF.

This clonotype has more than one count but fewer than ten. The chain links TRBV6-2 or TRBV6-3 to TRBJ1-1; perhaps TRBD1 as D (5 bases). Between the trimmed V and J ends, which lost 4 bases and 10 bases, there was a span of 16 bases. CDR3 length: 13 amino acids. Germline V gives CDR1 MNHEY, CDR2 SVGEGT. The CDR3 loop is CASSLDNRGGAFF. As DNA, the CDR3 is TGTGCCAGCAGTTTGGACAACCGAGGCGGAGCTTTCTTT.

The chain recombines TRBV4-1 with TRBJ1-4, with D perhaps TRBD1 (5 bases). This CDR3 is 17 amino acids long. Germline-derived CDR1 and CDR2 are MGHRA and YSYEKL. V lost 6 bases to trimming and J lost 4 bases, with 21 bases between them. The CDR3 region has the DNA TGCGCCAGCAGTAAAGAAGGGGCTCTGGGTGGTAATGAAAAACTGTTTTTT. It translates to CASSKEGALGGNEKLFF.

The chain uses TRBV20-1 and TRBJ2-1, with a possible D match to TRBD1 (5 bases). V lost 1 base and J lost 3, with 10 bases in between. Germline loops: CDR1 DFQATT, CDR2 SNEGSKA (reference sequence). The CDR3 is made up of 14 amino acids. CDR3 in amino acids: CSARVQGNYNEQFF. DNA of the CDR3: TGCAGTGCTAGAGTCCAGGGCAACTACAATGAGCAGTTCTTC.

Concerning this clonotype itself: Germline is not matched at one junction end, which may reflect a read error. V is TRBV28 and J is TRBJ2-7; tentative D call: TRBD1 (8 bases). TRBJ2-5 matches the DNA end more closely, so the J call is doubtful. Looked up from germline, CDR1 is MDHEN and CDR2 is SYDVKM. There are 16 residues in the CDR3. Here the CDR3 DNA reads TGTGCCAGCAGTTTGGGGGGGGCAGGGGGCCAAGGGACCCAGTACTTC. Amino acid sequence: CASSLGGAGGQGTQYF.

Many counts were recorded for this clonotype. This chain links TRBV4-2 with TRBJ1-2, with no clear D. This CDR3 spans 16 amino acids. From germline, CDR1 is LGHNA and CDR2 YNFKEQ. V was cut by 0 bases and J by 5 bases, with 16 bases left in between. This CDR3 reads CASSQDLTRPGYGYTF. For the CDR3, the DNA is TGTGCCAGCAGCCAAGATCTCACTCGGCCGGGATATGGCTACACCTTC.

This sequence joins TRBV5-6 and TRBJ2-1; 9 bases are shared with TRBD2. With the DNA end fitting TRBJ2-7 better, the J assignment may be wrong. This CDR3 region has 17 residues. CDR1 is SGHDT and CDR2 is YYEEEE in the germline V gene. This CDR3 reads CASRGTSLQSSYNEQYF. As DNA, the CDR3 is TGTGCCAGCAGGGGGACTAGCTTACAGAGCTCCTACAATGAGCAGTACTTC.

J is TRBJ2-7 and V is TRBV7-2; tentative D call: TRBD1 (5 bases). Germline V CDR1 and CDR2: SGHTA, FQGNSA. Trimming stripped 1 base from V and 5 bases from J, with 9 bases between. The CDR3 extends over 13 amino acids. The DNA for the CDR3 is TGTGCCAGCAGCTTAGAGGGGTTCAACGAGCAGTACTTC. It is translated as CASSLEGFNEQYF.

This clonotype has just a few counts. This chain connects TRBV20-1 to TRBJ2-5; tentatively, D is TRBD1 or TRBD2 (6 bases each). This CDR3 region has 14 residues. V lost 5 bases, J lost 11 bases, and 24 bases lay in between. Germline-derived CDR1 and CDR2 are DFQATT and SNEGSKA (reference sequence). CDR3 coding DNA: TGCAGTGCTCGGACAGACCCCGGGACGGGGGAGCAGTACTTC. Protein sequence: CSARTDPGTGEQYF.

J is TRBJ2-3 and V is TRBV18; D tentatively reads TRBD1 or TRBD2 (6 bases each). Trimming left V 2 bases short and J 2 bases short, with 11 bases between. This CDR3 is 15 amino acids long. Germline loops: CDR1 KGHSH, CDR2 LQKENI. The CDR3 region has the DNA TGTGCCAGCTCACCAATTCCGGGGGCCACAGATACGCAGTATTTT. The encoded protein is CASSPIPGATDTQYF.

This clonotype was counted a few times. The rearrangement uses TRBV20-1 and TRBJ2-5, with D unclear. Gene TRBJ2-7 matches the end of the DNA better, so the J call may be wrong. Germline V gene data show CDR1 as DFQATT and CDR2 as SNEGSKA (reference sequence). The CDR3 length is 14 residues. CDR3 sequence reads: CSATAPQTGSEQYF. CDR3 nucleotides: TGCAGTGCTACCGCGCCACAAACCGGGTCCGAGCAGTACTTC.

The rearrangement uses TRBV6-1 and TRBJ2-7, with 8 bases lining up with TRBD1. J gave up 4 bases and V 4 bases, and 3 bases lay outside the gene matches. This CDR3 has 13 amino acids. CDR1 and CDR2 (germline): MNHNS, SASEGT. CDR3 region: CASSAGGGYEQYF. The CDR3, as DNA: TGTGCCAGCAGTGCAGGGGGCGGTTACGAGCAGTACTTC.

This clonotype was observed a few times. V is TRBV7-2 and J is TRBJ2-1, with a weak D call TRBD2 (7 bases). V was shortened by 2 bases and J by 10 bases, with 18 bases between the two germline ends. CDR3 length: 15 residues. Germline values: CDR1 SGHTA, CDR2 FQGNSA. The CDR3 DNA reads TGTGCCAGCAGCTTACGGGGGAGGGGGGACCGGGAGCAGTTCTTC. Translating gives CASSLRGRGDREQFF.

This sequence joins TRBV20-1 and TRBJ2-3, with D perhaps given as TRBD1 or TRBD2 (5 bases each). Trimming shortened V by 5 bases and J by 0 bases, and 15 bases separated the two germline ends. Per the germline V gene, CDR1 is DFQATT and CDR2 is SNEGSKA (reference sequence). This CDR3 has 15 residues. The CDR3 loop is CSADPRDESTDTQYF. CDR3 nucleotides: TGCAGTGCTGACCCCCGGGACGAGAGCACAGATACGCAGTATTTT.

The rearrangement links TRBV3-1 to TRBJ2-5, with TRBD1 as a possible D gene (5 bases). The DNA end lines up better with TRBJ2-7; the J call may be wrong. The CDR3 has 12 residues. The germline V gene has CDR1 LGHDT and CDR2 YNNKEL (reference sequence). The CDR3 DNA reads as TGTGCCAGCAGCCAGGGTGACAGCGAGCAGTACTTC. Translated, it gives CASSQGDSEQYF.

The chain has TRBV7-8 and TRBJ2-1, with D tentatively TRBD1 (6 bases). Germline V gives CDR1 SGHVS, CDR2 FQNEAQ. The length of the CDR3 is 15 residues. Trimming took 4 bases from V and 8 from J, leaving 18 bases between them. The CDR3 DNA sequence: TGTGCCAGCAGCTCGAGGGGGTGGGACGACGATGAGCAGTTCTTC. Translated, it gives CASSSRGWDDDEQFF.

The chain is built from TRBV6-6 and TRBJ2-4; TRBD1 is a possible D gene (5 bases). Trimming took off 7 bases at V and 8 bases at J, with 15 bases between the two ends. The CDR3 spans 13 residues. In germline, CDR1 is MNHNY, CDR2 SVGAGI (reference sequence). Written as DNA, the CDR3 is TGTGCCAGCAACCGACAGCCTAGTGACATTCAGTACTTC. It codes for CASNRQPSDIQYF.

This clonotype was observed a few times. The chain joins TRBV7-3 to TRBJ2-1; 7 bases map to TRBD2. This CDR3 is 15 amino acids long. V was clipped by 5 bases and J by 4 bases; unmatched bases: 8. Per the germline V gene, CDR1 is SGHTA and CDR2 is FQGTGA. In DNA form, the CDR3 reads TGTGCCAGCAGCAAAACTAGCGCAATATACAATGAGCAGTTCTTC. Translating gives CASSKTSAIYNEQFF.

The chain combines TRBV24-1 with TRBJ2-7; TRBD1 matches at 8 bases. Germline V lookup: CDR1 KGHDR, CDR2 SFDVKD. This CDR3 has 20 residues. J gave up 0 bases and V 7 bases, and 22 bases lay outside the gene matches. The CDR3, as DNA: TGTGCCACCAGGGTACCAGTTCCAGGGGGCCGTACTACCAGCTCCTACGAGCAGTACTTC. This gives the protein CATRVPVPGGRTTSSYEQYF.

This clonotype appeared a few times. The chain links TRBV3-1 to TRBJ2-7; D call uncertain. CDR1 is LGHDT and CDR2 is YNNKEL in the germline V gene (reference sequence). CDR3 length: 12 residues. CDR3 sequence (DNA): TGTACTTCTCGGGCCCCCGAGTACGAGCAGTACTTC. Its translation: CTSRAPEYEQYF.